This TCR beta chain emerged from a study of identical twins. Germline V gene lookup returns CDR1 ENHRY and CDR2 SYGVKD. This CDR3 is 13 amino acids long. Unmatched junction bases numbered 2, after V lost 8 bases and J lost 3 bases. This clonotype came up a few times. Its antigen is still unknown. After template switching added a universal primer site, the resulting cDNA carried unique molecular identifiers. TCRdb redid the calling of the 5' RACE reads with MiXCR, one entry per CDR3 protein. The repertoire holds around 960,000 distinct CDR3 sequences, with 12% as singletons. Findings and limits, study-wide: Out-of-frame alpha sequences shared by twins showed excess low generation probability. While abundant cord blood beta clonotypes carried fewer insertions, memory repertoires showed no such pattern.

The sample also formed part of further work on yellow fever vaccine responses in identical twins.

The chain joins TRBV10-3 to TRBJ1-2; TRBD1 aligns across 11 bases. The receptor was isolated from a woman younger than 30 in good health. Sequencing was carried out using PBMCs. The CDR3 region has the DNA TGTGCCATCCGGACAGGGGGCGACTATGGCTACACCTTC. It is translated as CAIRTGGDYGYTF.